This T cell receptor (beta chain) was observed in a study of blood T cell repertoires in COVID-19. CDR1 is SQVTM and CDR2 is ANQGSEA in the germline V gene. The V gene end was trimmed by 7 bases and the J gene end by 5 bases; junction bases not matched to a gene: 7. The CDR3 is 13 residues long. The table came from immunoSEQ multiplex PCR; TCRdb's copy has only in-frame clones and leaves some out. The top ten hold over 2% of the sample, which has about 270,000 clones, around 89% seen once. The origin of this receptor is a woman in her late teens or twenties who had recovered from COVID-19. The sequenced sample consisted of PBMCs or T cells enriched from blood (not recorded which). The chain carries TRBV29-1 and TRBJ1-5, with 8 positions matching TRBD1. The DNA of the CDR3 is TGCAGCGCAACAGACAGGGGCGATCAGCCCCAGCATTTT. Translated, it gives CSATDRGDQPQHF. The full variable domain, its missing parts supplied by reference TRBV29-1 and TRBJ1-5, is SAVISQKPSRDICQRGTSLTIQCQVDSQVTMMFWYRQQPGQSLTLIATANQGSEATYESGFVIDKFPISRPNLTFSTLTVSNMSPEDSSIYLCSATDRGDQPQHFGDGTRLSIL.